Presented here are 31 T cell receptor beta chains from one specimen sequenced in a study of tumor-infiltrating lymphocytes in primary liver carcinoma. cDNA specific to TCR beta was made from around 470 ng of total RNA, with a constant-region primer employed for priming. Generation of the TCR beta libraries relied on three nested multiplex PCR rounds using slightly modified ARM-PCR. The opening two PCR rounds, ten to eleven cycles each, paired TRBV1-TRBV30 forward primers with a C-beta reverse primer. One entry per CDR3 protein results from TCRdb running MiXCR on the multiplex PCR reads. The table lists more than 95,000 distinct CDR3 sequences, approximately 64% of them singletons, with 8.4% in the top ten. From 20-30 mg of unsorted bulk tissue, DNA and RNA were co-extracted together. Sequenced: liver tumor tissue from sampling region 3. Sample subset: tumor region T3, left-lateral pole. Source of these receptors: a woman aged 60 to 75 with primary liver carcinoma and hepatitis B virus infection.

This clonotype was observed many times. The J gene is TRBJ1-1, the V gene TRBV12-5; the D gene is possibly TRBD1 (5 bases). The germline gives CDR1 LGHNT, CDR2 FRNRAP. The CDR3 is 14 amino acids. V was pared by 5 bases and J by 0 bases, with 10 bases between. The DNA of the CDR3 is TGTGCTAGTGGTGCCGGGACCGTGAACACTGAAGCTTTCTTT. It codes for CASGAGTVNTEAFF.

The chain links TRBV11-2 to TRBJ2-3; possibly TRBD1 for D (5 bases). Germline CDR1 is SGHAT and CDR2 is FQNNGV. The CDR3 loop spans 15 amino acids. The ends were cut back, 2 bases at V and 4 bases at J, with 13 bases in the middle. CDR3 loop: CASSLQGLRADTQYF. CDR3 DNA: TGTGCCAGCAGCTTACAGGGTTTACGTGCAGATACGCAGTATTTT.

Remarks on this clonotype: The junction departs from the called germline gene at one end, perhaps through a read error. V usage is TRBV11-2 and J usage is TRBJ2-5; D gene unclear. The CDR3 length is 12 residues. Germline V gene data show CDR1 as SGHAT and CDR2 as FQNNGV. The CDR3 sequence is CAGSHLTEAQYF. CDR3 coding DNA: TGTGCCGGCAGCCACCTCACAGAGGCCCAGTACTTC.

The CDR3 coding sequence is TGCAGCGGGACCATAGGCTGCACTGAAGCTTTCTTT. Translation gives CSGTIGCTEAFF. This chain joins TRBV29-1 and TRBJ1-1; the D is unclear. V shed 7 bases and J shed 4 bases, with 13 bases lying between them. The V gene's germline CDR1 is SQVTM and CDR2 ANQGSEA. The CDR3 totals 12 residues.

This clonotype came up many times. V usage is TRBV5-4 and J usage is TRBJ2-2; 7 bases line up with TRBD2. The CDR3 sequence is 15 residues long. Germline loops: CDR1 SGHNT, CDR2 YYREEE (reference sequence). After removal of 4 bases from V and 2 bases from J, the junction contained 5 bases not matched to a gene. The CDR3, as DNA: TGTGCCAGCAGCCGACTAGCTCCTAACACCGGGGAGCTGTTTTTT. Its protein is CASSRLAPNTGELFF. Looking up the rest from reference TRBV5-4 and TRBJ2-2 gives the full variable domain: ETGVTQSPTHLIKTRGQQVTLRCSSQSGHNTVSWYQQALGQGPQFIFQYYREEENGRGNFPPRFSGLQFPNYSSELNVNALELDDSALYLCASSRLAPNTGELFFGEGSRLTVL.

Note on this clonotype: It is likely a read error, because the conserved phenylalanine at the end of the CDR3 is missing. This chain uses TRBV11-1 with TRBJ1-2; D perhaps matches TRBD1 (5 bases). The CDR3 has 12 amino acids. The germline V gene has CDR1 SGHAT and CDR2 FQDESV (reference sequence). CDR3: CASSQGRRGYTS. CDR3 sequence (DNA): TGTGCTAGCAGCCAGGGACGTCGGGGCTACACCTCC.

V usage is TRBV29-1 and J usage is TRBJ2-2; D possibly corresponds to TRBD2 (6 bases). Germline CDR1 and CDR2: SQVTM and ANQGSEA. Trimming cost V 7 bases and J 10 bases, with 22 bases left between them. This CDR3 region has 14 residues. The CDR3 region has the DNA TGCAGCGCCGCTCGGGGGACCGGCCACGTGGAGCTGTTTTTT. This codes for CSAARGTGHVELFF.

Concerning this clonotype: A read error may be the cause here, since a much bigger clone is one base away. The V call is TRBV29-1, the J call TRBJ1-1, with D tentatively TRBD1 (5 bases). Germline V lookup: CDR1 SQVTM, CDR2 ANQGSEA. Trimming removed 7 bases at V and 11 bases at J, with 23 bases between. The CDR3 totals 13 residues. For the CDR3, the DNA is TGCAGCGCTTCGACAGATATAGGGTTAGAGGCTTTCTTT. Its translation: CSASTDIGLEAFF.

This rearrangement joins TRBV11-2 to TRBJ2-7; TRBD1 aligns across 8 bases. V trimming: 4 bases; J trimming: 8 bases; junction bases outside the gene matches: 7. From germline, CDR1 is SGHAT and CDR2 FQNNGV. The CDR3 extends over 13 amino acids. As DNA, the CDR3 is TGTGCCAGCAGCTCTGACAGGGGCTTCAAGCAGTACTTC. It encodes CASSSDRGFKQYF.

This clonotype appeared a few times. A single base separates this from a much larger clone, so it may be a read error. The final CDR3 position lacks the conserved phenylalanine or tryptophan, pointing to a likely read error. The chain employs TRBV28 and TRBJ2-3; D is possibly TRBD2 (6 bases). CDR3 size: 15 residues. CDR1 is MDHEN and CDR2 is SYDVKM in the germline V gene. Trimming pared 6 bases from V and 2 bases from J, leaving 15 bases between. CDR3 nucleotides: TGTGCCAGCAGCCTCGGGAGTGCATACACAGATACGCAGTATTCT. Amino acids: CASSLGSAYTDTQYS.

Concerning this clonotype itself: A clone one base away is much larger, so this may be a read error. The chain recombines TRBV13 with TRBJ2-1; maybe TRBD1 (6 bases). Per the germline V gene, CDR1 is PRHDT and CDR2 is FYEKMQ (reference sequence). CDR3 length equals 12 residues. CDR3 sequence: CASSRRDNEQLF. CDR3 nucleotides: TGTGCCAGCAGTCGCAGGGACAATGAGCAGCTCTTC. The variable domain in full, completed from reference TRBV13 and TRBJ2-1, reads AAGVIQSPRHLIKEKRETATLKCYPIPRHDTVYWYQQGPGQDPQFLISFYEKMQSDKGSIPDRFSAQQFSDYHSELNMSSLELGDSALYFCASSRRDNEQLFGPGTRLTVL.

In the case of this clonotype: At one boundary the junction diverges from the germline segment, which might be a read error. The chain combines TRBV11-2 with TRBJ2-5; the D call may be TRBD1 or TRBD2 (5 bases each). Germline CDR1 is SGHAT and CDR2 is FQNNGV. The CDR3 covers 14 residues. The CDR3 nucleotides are TGTACCAGCAACTCAATGACAGCGGTCGAGACCCAGTACTTC. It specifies CTSNSMTAVETQYF. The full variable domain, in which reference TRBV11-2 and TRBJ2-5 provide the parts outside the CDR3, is EAGVAQSPRYKIIEKRQSVAFWCNPISGHATLYWYQQILGQGPKLLIQFQNNGVVDDSQLPKDRFSAERLKGVDSTLKIQPAKLEDSAVYLCTSNSMTAVETQYFGPGTRLLVL.

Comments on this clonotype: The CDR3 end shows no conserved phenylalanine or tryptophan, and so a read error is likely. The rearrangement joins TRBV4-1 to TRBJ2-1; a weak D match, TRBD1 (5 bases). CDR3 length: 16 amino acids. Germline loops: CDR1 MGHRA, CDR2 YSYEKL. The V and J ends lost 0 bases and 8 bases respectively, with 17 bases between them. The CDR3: CASSQEGVVIGDEQFL. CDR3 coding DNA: TGCGCCAGCAGCCAAGAAGGGGTGGTAATTGGAGATGAGCAGTTCCTC.

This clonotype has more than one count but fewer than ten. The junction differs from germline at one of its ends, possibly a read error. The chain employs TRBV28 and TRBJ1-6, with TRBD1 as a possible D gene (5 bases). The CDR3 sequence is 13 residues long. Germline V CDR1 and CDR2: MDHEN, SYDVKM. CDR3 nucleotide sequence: TGTGCCAGCAGTCGGGGCTCTAATTTACCCCTCCACTTT. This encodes CASSRGSNLPLHF.

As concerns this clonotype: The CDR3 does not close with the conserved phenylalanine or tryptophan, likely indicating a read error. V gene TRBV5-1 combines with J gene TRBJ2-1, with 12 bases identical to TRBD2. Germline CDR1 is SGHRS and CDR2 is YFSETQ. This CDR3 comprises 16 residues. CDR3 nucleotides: TGCGCCAGCATCTTGGGGGGGACTAGCGGGTCCCGAGAGCAGTTCTTG. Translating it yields CASILGGTSGSREQFL.

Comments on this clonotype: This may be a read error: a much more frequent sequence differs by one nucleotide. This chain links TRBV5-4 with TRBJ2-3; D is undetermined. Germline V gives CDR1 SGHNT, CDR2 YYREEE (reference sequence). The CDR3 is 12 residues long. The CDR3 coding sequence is TGTGCCAGCAGCCAGCAAGCAGAGACGCAGTATTTT. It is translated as CASSQQAETQYF.

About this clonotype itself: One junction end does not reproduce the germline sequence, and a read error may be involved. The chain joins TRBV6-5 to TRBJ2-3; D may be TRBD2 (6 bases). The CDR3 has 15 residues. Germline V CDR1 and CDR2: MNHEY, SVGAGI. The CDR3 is CASGKRAPSTVTQYF. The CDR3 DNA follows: TGTGCCAGCGGTAAGCGGGCCCCTAGCACAGTTACGCAGTATTTT.

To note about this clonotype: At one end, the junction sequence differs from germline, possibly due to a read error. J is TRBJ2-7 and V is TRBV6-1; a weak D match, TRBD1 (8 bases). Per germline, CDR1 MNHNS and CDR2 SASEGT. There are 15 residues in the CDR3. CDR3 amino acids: CASSAYRGGSYEECF. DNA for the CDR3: TGTGCCAGCAGTGCGTACAGGGGGGGAAGCTATGAGGAATGCTTC.

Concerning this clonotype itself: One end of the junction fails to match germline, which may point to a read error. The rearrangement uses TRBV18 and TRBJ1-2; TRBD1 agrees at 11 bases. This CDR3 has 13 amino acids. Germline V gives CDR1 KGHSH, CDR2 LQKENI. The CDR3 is CGSSPDRGLGYTF. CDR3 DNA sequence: TGTGGCAGCTCACCGGACAGGGGGCTGGGCTACACCTTC.

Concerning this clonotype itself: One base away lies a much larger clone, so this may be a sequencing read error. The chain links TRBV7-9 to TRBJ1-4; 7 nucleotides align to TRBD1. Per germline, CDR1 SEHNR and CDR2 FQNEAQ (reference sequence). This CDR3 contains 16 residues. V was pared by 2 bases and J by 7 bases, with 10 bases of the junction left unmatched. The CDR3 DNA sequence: TGTGCCAGCAGCTTAAGCGCAGGGGGAGCTAGTGAAAAACTGTTTTTT. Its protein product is CASSLSAGGASEKLFF.

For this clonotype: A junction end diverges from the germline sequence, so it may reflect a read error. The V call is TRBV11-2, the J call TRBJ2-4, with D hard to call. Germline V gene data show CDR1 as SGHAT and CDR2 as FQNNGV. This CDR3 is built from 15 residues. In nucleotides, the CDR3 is TGTGCCAGCAGCATGAGTGCGCCACTTGGGAACATCCAGTACTTC. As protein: CASSMSAPLGNIQYF.

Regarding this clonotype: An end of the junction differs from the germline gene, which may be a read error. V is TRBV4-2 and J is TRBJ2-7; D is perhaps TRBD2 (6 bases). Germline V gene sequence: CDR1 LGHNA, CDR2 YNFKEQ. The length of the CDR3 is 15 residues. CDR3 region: CASNRLDQSSCEQYF. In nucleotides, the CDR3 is TGTGCCAGCAACCGACTAGACCAGAGCTCCTGCGAGCAGTACTTC.

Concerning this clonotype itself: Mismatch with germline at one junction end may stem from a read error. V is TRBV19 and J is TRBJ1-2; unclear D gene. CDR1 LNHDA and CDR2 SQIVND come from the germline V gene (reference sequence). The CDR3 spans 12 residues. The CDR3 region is CASSISSYGYIF. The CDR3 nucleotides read TGTGCCAGTAGTATATCCAGCTATGGCTACATCTTC.

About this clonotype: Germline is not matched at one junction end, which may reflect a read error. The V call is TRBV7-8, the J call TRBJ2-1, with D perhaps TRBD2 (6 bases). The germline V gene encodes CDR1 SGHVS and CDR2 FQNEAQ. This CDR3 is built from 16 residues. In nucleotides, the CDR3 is TGTGCTAGCAGCCCCGGGAGACTATCCTTTTGCAATGAGCAGTTCTTC. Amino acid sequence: CASSPGRLSFCNEQFF.

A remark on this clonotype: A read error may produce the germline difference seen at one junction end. The CDR3 nucleotides are TGTGCCAGCGCGAAGGTAGAGAATCGGCCCCAGCATTTT. It yields the protein CASAKVENRPQHF. The chain recombines TRBV6-1 with TRBJ1-5; no clear D. From germline, CDR1 is MNHNS and CDR2 SASEGT. This CDR3 region has 13 residues.

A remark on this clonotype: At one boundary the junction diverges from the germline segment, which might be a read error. The CDR3 nucleotides are TGTGTCATCGGAGAGGCGGGAGGGCGAACCGAGGGGCCGTTTTTT. Protein: CVIGEAGGRTEGPFF. The rearrangement uses TRBV10-3 and TRBJ2-2, with TRBD2 identical over 9 bases. The CDR3 spans 15 residues. Per the germline V gene, CDR1 is ENHRY and CDR2 is SYGVKD.

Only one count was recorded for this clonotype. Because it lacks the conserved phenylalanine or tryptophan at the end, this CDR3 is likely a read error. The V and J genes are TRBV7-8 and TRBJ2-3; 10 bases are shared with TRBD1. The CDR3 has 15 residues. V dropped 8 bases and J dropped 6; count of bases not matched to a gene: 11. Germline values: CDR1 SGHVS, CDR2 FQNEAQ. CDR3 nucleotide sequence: TGTGCCAGCGTCCGGGACAGGGGCCCTTGGGATACGCAGTATCTT. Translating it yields CASVRDRGPWDTQYL.

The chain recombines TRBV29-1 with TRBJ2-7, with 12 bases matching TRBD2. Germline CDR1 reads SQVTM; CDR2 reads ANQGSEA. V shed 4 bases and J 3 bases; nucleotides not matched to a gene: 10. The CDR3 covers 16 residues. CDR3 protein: CSVVQTSGRPHYEQYF. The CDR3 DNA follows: TGCAGCGTTGTTCAGACTAGCGGGAGACCTCACTACGAGCAGTACTTC.

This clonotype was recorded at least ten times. The CDR3 bases are TGTGCCAGCAGTGAAAATCTCGTCAGGGGGCGATCTGGGGCCAACGTCCTGACTTTC. The encoded protein is CASSENLVRGRSGANVLTF. The V and J genes are TRBV6-1 and TRBJ2-6; 8 nucleotides agree with TRBD1. In germline, CDR1 is MNHNS, CDR2 SASEGT. V was clipped by 2 bases and J by 1 base; unmatched bases: 10. The CDR3 spans 19 residues.

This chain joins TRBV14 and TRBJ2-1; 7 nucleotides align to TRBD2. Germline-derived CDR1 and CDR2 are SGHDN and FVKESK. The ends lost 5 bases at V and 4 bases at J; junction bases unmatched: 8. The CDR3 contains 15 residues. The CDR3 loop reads CASSGREKFYNEQFF. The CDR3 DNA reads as TGTGCCAGCAGCGGGCGGGAGAAGTTTTACAATGAGCAGTTCTTC.

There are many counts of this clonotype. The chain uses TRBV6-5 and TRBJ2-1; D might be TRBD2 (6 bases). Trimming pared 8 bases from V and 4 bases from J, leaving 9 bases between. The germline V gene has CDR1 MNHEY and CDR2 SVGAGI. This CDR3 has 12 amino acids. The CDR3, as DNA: TGTGCCAGCGCGGCGGGGTACAATGAGCAGTTCTTC. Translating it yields CASAAGYNEQFF.